This T cell receptor (beta chain) stems from a study of Ad26.COV2.S vaccination and SARS-CoV-2 variants. Some clones are missing from TCRdb's copy, which holds only in-frame ones; the method was immunoSEQ multiplex PCR. The sample comprises around 400,000 clones, around 90% of which are singletons, and approximately 12% rests with the top ten. As to treatment: around 19 received Ad26.COV2.S at low or high dose, single or two shots; about 5 received placebo; per-sample allocation not given. After the first vaccine or placebo injection, samples were drawn on day 63. The sample holds one count of this clone. Its specificity is not known. Overall study findings and caveats: Reported post-vaccination CD8+ and CD4+ T cell responses to spike showed substantial breadth. Quantification of TCR breadth and depth may have yielded underestimates of total T cell responses.

The receptor comes from a person between 18 and 65 years old who received the Ad26.COV2.S COVID-19 vaccine or a placebo. The sequenced sample was peripheral blood, obtained in a trial of Ad26.COV2.S vaccine versus placebo.

The CDR3 reads CATTALGANVLTF. The CDR3 bases are TGTGCCACAACTGCTTTAGGGGCCAACGTCCTGACTTTC. The genes are TRBV19 and TRBJ2-6, with D uncertain. The CDR3 is 13 residues long. Germline lookup yields CDR1 LNHDA and CDR2 SQIVND (reference sequence). V was pared by 10 bases and J by 4 bases, with 11 bases between. The variable domain in full, completed from reference TRBV19 and TRBJ2-6, reads DGGITQSPKYLFRKEGQNVTLSCEQNLNHDAMYWYRQDPGQGLRLIYYSQIVNDFQKGDIAEGYSVSREKKESFPLTVTSAQKNPTAFYLCATTALGANVLTFGAGSRLTVL.